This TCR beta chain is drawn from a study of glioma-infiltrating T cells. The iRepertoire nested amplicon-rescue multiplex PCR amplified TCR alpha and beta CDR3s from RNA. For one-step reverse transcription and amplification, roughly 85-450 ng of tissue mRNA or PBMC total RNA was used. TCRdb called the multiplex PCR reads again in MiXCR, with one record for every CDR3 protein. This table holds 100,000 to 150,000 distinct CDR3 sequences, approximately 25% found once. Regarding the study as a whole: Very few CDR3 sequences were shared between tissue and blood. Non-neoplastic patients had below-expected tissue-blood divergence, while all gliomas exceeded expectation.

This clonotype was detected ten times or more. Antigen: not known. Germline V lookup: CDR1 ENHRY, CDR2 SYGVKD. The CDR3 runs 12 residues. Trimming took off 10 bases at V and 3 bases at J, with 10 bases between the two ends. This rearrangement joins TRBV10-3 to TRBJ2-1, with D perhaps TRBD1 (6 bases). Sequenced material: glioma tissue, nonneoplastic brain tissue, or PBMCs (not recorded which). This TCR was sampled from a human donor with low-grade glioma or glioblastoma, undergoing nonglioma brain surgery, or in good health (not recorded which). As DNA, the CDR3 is TGTGCCACCCGGGACATCTACAATGAGCAGTTCTTC. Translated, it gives CATRDIYNEQFF.